Listed here are 19 T cell receptor beta chains from one sample, sequenced in a study of blood T cells in healthy people across ages (dated by TCRdb to 2013 to 2016). Receptor amplification or capture employed 5' RACE. The reads were generated on an Illumina HiSeq 2500. The second PCR ran for roughly 7 to 12 cycles and used a J-beta primer mix along with a sample-barcoded 5' primer. TCRdb trimmed public reads at Q25 via fastp, called clones via MiXCR and kept in-frame beta chains. Identical CDR3 proteins give one entry, which carries the most common genes and DNA. The sample table contains some 860,000 distinct CDR3 sequences; only one count was recorded for roughly three fifths of them. Clones ranked in the top ten supply roughly 24% of the sample. The source material was blood. These TCRs come from a man aged 40-49 years in good health.

This clonotype was counted ten times or more. The chain uses TRBV20-1 and TRBJ2-3; D gene ambiguous. The CDR3 has 12 amino acids. Germline loops: CDR1 DFQATT, CDR2 SNEGSKA (reference sequence). V dropped 5 bases and J dropped 6 bases, with 12 bases sitting between them. This chain's CDR3 is CSALLKADTQYF. As DNA, the CDR3 is TGCAGTGCTCTCCTCAAGGCCGATACGCAGTATTTT.

The CDR3 DNA is TGTGCCAGCAGCCAAGTAGGATTTGATGATTCACCCCTCCACTTT. Protein sequence: CASSQVGFDDSPLHF. The gene calls are TRBV4-2 and TRBJ1-6; no clear D gene. V was clipped by 1 base and J by 8 bases, with 12 bases between them. The CDR3 totals 15 residues. Germline-derived CDR1 and CDR2 are LGHNA and YNFKEQ.

V usage is TRBV4-2 and J usage is TRBJ2-5; no definite D call. The CDR3 consists of 14 residues. Germline V gene lookup returns CDR1 LGHNA and CDR2 YNFKEQ. V was trimmed by 2 bases and J by 2 bases, leaving 9 bases between them. In DNA, the CDR3 is TGTGCCAGCAGCCAAATACCTGGACAAGAGACCCAGTACTTC. Residues: CASSQIPGQETQYF.

The chain employs TRBV6-2 or TRBV6-3 and TRBJ2-6; no clear D. Germline V lookup: CDR1 MNHEY, CDR2 SVGEGT. Trimming took 5 bases from V and 0 from J, leaving 8 bases between them. The CDR3 is 15 amino acids. CDR3 sequence: CASSDVRSGANVLTF. CDR3 in DNA: TGTGCCAGCAGTGATGTCCGCTCTGGGGCCAACGTCCTGACTTTC.

This clonotype was counted between two and nine times. This rearrangement joins TRBV15 to TRBJ2-5, with TRBD2 as a possible D gene (5 bases). V was shortened by 2 bases and J by 7 bases, with 23 bases between the two germline ends. CDR1 and CDR2 from the germline V gene are LNHNV and YYDKDF (reference sequence). This CDR3 is 17 amino acids long. CDR3 nucleotides: TGTGCCACCAGCAGATTACTCAACGTAGAAGGACTCAGGACCCAGTACTTC. Its translation: CATSRLLNVEGLRTQYF.

The V gene is TRBV4-3, the J gene TRBJ2-3; TRBD2 aligns across 8 bases. After removal of 2 bases from V and 5 bases from J, the junction contained 18 bases not matched to a gene. This CDR3 has 19 amino acids. The germline gives CDR1 LGHNA, CDR2 YSLEER. Here the CDR3 reads CASSQRELTSGWRRDTQYF. The CDR3 coding sequence is TGCGCCAGCAGCCAACGGGAATTAACTAGCGGATGGAGGAGAGATACGCAGTATTTT.

J is TRBJ1-1 and V is TRBV9; D gene uncertain. V was trimmed by 0 bases and J by 1 base, leaving 7 bases between them. The CDR3 runs to 14 residues. Germline V gene data show CDR1 as SGDLS and CDR2 as YYNGEE. The DNA for the CDR3 is TGTGCCAGCAGCGTAGGGCAGACGAACACTGAAGCTTTCTTT. Translated, it gives CASSVGQTNTEAFF.

V gene TRBV5-1 combines with J gene TRBJ2-3; D is perhaps TRBD1 (8 bases). The CDR3 has 16 amino acids. Between the trimmed V and J ends, which lost 5 bases and 3 bases, there was a span of 19 bases. Germline CDR1 is SGHRS and CDR2 is YFSETQ. The CDR3 region is CASSPRQGRGTDTQYF. CDR3 nucleotide sequence: TGCGCCAGCAGTCCTCGACAGGGGCGGGGGACAGATACGCAGTATTTT.

V gene TRBV14 combines with J gene TRBJ2-7, with D unclear. The CDR3 sequence is 13 residues long. Germline V CDR1 and CDR2: SGHDN, FVKESK. Trimming took 1 base from V and 6 from J, leaving 10 bases between them. Here the CDR3 reads CASSQVGWVEQYF. In nucleotides, the CDR3 is TGTGCCAGCAGCCAAGTGGGCTGGGTCGAGCAGTACTTC.

V is TRBV6-1 and J is TRBJ1-2; TRBD1 is a possible D gene (5 bases). The CDR3 is 14 amino acids. Deletions cut 3 bases from V and 2 bases from J, with 10 bases between. Germline assignment: CDR1 MNHNS and CDR2 SASEGT. The CDR3 here is CASSEPWDNYGYTF. The CDR3 DNA is TGTGCCAGCAGTGAGCCGTGGGACAACTATGGCTACACCTTC.

This clonotype showed up just a few times. A much larger clone is a single base away; this may be a read error. The rearrangement uses TRBV5-1 and TRBJ2-3, with D possibly TRBD2 on 6 matching bases. Germline V gene sequence: CDR1 SGHRS, CDR2 YFSETQ. The CDR3 consists of 15 residues. The V end lost 3 bases, the J end lost 5 bases, and 16 bases lay between the germline ends. CDR3 coding DNA: TGCGCCAGCAGCTGGGAAGGCCCCGGGGGAGATACGCAGTATTTT. Its protein is CASSWEGPGGDTQYF.

About this clonotype: A clone one base away is much larger, so this may be a read error. The chain uses TRBV28 and TRBJ2-5; D not certain. In germline, CDR1 is MDHEN, CDR2 SYDVKM. The CDR3 totals 11 residues. V lost 7 bases, J lost 11 bases, and 14 bases lay in between. Here the CDR3 reads CASTARGEQYF. CDR3 in DNA: TGTGCCAGCACTGCTCGAGGTGAGCAGTACTTC.

The chain has TRBV10-3 and TRBJ2-3; 8 bases are a match to TRBD1. Trimming took 8 bases from V and 6 from J; bases not matched to a gene: 13. The CDR3 loop spans 15 amino acids. From germline, CDR1 is ENHRY and CDR2 SYGVKD. Written as DNA, the CDR3 is TGTGCCATCGGGGAGCAGGGACAGGTCACGGATACGCAGTATTTT. It specifies CAIGEQGQVTDTQYF.

There are many counts of this clonotype. The CDR3 is CASSEYWEIGRSPLHF. For the CDR3, the DNA is TGTGCCAGCAGTGAATATTGGGAGATCGGGCGATCACCCCTCCACTTT. This chain links TRBV6-1 with TRBJ1-6; D ambiguous. Trimming pared 2 bases from V and 10 bases from J, leaving 18 bases between. The germline V gene has CDR1 MNHNS and CDR2 SASEGT. This CDR3 contains 16 residues.

This clonotype was counted between two and nine times. The chain is built from TRBV4-3 and TRBJ2-7; D call uncertain. CDR1 LGHNA and CDR2 YSLEER come from the germline V gene. Deletions cut 0 bases from V and 0 bases from J, with 12 bases between. The CDR3 loop spans 16 amino acids. The CDR3 region has the DNA TGCGCCAGCAGCCAAGATAAAGGGTTTAGCTCCTACGAGCAGTACTTC. This codes for CASSQDKGFSSYEQYF.

The rearrangement uses TRBV12-3 or TRBV12-4 and TRBJ2-7; TRBD2 matches 14 bases. J was trimmed by 6 bases and V by 3 bases; bases with no gene match: 4. The CDR3 sequence is 15 residues long. As DNA, the CDR3 is TGTGCCAGCAGTTTGGGACTAGCGGGAGCGGGCGAGCAGTACTTC. Protein product: CASSLGLAGAGEQYF.

The CDR3 DNA follows: TGTGCCAGCAGCTATAATGGACAGGGGGCGCAGTTAGGCGGCTACACCTTC. Protein sequence: CASSYNGQGAQLGGYTF. The rearrangement joins TRBV7-2 to TRBJ1-2, with 11 bases that match TRBD1. V shed 4 bases, J shed 8 bases, and the junction held 15 bases outside the gene matches. The CDR3 consists of 17 residues. CDR1 and CDR2 (germline): SGHTA, FQGNSA.

The table lists this clonotype with a few counts. The rearrangement uses TRBV28 and TRBJ1-5, with 7 bases fitting TRBD1. The trim removed 1 base at V and 6 bases at J, leaving 6 bases unmatched. CDR3 length: 15 residues. CDR1 and CDR2 (germline): MDHEN, SYDVKM. The CDR3 bases are TGTGCCAGCAGTTTATACAGGGGTGGAGGTCAGCCCCAGCATTTT. Translated, it gives CASSLYRGGGQPQHF.

The genes are TRBV24-1 and TRBJ2-5, with D perhaps given as TRBD1 or TRBD2 (5 bases each). The germline V gene has CDR1 KGHDR and CDR2 SFDVKD. V was trimmed by 4 bases and J by 9 bases, leaving 17 bases between them. CDR3 size: 14 residues. The CDR3 coding sequence is TGTGCCACCAGTGACACGGGGTGGGACGAGGCCCAGTACTTC. Translation: CATSDTGWDEAQYF.